This TCR beta chain appears in the sequencing data of a study of T cell repertoires in cytomegalovirus infection. Study-wide context: Epitope selection comprised recently identified HLA-C-restricted CMV epitopes and well-studied HLA-B-restricted CMV epitopes.

TCRdb ran MiXCR on the reads and lists one entry per CDR3 protein. The data contain about 900,000 distinct CDR3 sequences, approximately 31% of them singletons. Findings of the study overall: Ex vivo, HLA-C-restricted CMV-specific TCR beta clonotypes prevailed over the rest of the response.

As for this clonotype: The antigen is not known.

With V trimmed by 6 bases and J by 4 bases, 14 bases remained unmatched. The CDR3 sequence is 17 residues long. Germline V lookup: CDR1 SGHVS, CDR2 FNYEAQ. Sample: cultured CD8+ T cells from PBMCs, taken from culture after CMV antigen stimulation. V is TRBV7-6 and J is TRBJ2-2, with TRBD2 identical over 7 bases. The source is a human donor in good health (CMV status not recorded). Some clones in this sample may be carry-over from other donors' samples. The CDR3 nucleotides read TGTGCCAGCAGTAGGGGTGGGTCGAGCGGGGCCACCGGGGAGCTGTTTTTT. It codes for CASSRGGSSGATGELFF.